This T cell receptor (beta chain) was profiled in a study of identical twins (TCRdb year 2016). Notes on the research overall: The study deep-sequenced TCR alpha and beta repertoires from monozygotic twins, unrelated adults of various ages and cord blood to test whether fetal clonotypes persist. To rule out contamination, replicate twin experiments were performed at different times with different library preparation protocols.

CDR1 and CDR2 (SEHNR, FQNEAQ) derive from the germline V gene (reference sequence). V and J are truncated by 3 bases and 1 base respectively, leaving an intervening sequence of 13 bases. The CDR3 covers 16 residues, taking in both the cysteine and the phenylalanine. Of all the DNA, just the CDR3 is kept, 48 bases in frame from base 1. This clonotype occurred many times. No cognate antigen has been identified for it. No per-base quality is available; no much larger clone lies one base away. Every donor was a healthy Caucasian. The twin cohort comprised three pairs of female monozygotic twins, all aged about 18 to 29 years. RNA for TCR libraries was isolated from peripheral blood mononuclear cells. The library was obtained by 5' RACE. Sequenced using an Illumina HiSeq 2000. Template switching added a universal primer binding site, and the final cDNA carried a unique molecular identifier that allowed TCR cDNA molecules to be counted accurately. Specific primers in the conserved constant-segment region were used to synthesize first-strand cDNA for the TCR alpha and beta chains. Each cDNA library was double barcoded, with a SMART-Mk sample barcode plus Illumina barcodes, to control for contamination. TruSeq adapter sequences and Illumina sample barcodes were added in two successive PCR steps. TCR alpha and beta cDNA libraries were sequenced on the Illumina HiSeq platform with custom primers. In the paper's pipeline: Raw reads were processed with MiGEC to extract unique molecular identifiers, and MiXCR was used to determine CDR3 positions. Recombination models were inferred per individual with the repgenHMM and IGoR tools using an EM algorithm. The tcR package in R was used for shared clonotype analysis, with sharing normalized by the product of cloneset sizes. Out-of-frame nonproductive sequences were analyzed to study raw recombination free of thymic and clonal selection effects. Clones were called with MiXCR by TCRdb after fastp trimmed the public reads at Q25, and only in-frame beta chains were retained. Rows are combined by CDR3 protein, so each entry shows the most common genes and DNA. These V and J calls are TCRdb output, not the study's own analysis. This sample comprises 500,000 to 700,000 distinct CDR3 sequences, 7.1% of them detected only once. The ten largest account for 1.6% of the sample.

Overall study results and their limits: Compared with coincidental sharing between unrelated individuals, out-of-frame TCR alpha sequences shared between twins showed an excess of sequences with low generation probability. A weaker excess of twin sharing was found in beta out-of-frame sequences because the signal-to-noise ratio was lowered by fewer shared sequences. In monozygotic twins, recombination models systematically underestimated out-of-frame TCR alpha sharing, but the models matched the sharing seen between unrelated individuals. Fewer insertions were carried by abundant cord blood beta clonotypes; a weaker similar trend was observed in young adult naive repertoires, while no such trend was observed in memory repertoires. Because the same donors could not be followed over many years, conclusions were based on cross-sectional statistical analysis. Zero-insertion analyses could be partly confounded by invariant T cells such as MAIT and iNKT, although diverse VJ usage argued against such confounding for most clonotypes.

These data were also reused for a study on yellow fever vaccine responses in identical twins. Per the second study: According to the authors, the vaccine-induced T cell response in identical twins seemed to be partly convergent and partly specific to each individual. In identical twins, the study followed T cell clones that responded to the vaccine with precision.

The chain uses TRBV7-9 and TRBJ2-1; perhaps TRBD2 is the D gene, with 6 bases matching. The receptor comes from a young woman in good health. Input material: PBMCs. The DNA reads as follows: TGTGCCAGCAGCTTTGGGGGTCGGGGGTCCTACAATGAGCAGTTCTTC. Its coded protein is CASSFGGRGSYNEQFF.